This is a list of T cell receptor beta chains from one sample in a study of shared clonotypes between healthy human individuals. Here immunoSEQ multiplex PCR was the method, and the copy in TCRdb shows in-frame clones only, minus some. The table includes about 1 million clones, 65% to 75% detected once. The sample was memory CD4+ T cells sorted from blood. These TCRs come from a man aged 18 to 35 in good health. Each CDR3 is given with its conserved first and last residue. Each record gives: J gene, clone size, V gene, D gene, CDR3 protein, CDR3 DNA. The D gene is left open where the match is weak. The listing skips clone size in some rows; elsewhere it reads once, few, many or a size class.

TRBJ2-3	few	TRBV5-1	.	CASSFYGQEDTQYF	TGCGCCAGCAGCTTTTACGGGCAAGAAGATACGCAGTATTTT
TRBJ2-7	.	TRBV12-5	.	CASGLGPDRREQYF	TGTGCTAGTGGTTTGGGACCTGACAGGCGCGAGCAGTACTTC
TRBJ1-3	.	TRBV5-1	.	CASSQALNSGNTIYF	TGCGCCAGCAGCCAGGCCCTAAACTCTGGAAACACCATATATTTT
TRBJ1-3	.	TRBV6-6	TRBD1	CASSTGDRGRNTIYF	TGTGCCAGCAGTACCGGGGACAGGGGAAGAAACACCATATATTTT
TRBJ2-7	.	TRBV7-2	.	CASSLTVYEQYF	TGTGCCAGCAGCTTAACTGTCTACGAGCAGTACTTC
TRBJ2-2	.	TRBV5-1	.	CASSLEAGGDPGELFF	TGCGCCAGCAGCTTGGAGGCGGGCGGGGATCCCGGGGAGCTGTTTTTT
TRBJ2-7	.	TRBV7-2	TRBD1	CASSLGGTGGSYEQYF	TGTGCCAGCAGCTTAGGAGGGACAGGGGGCTCCTACGAGCAGTACTTC
TRBJ1-3	.	TRBV7-2	.	CASSFRDSRSSGNTIYF	TGTGCCAGCAGTTTTCGGGACTCTCGGAGCTCTGGAAACACCATATATTTT
TRBJ2-6	.	TRBV7-3	.	CASRVSGANVLTF	TGTGCCAGCAGAGTGTCTGGGGCCAACGTCCTGACTTTC
TRBJ2-7	.	TRBV7-2	.	CASSLRVTYEQYF	TGTGCCAGCAGCTTAAGAGTAACCTACGAGCAGTACTTC
TRBJ1-2	.	TRBV25-1	TRBD1	CASSESGTGNHGYTF	TGTGCCAGCAGTGAATCAGGGACAGGGAACCATGGCTACACCTTC
TRBJ2-5	.	TRBV11-2	TRBD2	CASSLDGLVEETQYF	TGTGCCAGCAGCTTAGACGGACTAGTTGAGGAGACCCAGTACTTC
TRBJ2-5	.	TRBV5-1	.	CASSGTWQETQYF	TGCGCCAGCAGCGGGACGTGGCAAGAGACCCAGTACTTC
TRBJ2-5	.	TRBV11-3	.	CASSLGMTETQYF	TGTGCCAGCAGCTTAGGAATGACTGAGACCCAGTACTTC
TRBJ2-1	.	TRBV6-1	TRBD1	CASSLQGARGNEQFF	TGTGCCAGCAGTTTACAGGGGGCGCGAGGCAATGAGCAGTTCTTC
TRBJ2-3	.	TRBV7-3	.	CASSPLDSLRDTQYF	TGTGCCAGCAGCCCATTGGACAGTTTGAGAGATACGCAGTATTTT
TRBJ1-3	.	TRBV4-2	.	CASSQVGVSKGNTIYF	TGTGCCAGCAGCCAAGTGGGGGTCAGTAAAGGAAACACCATATATTTT
TRBJ2-5	.	TRBV18	TRBD1	CASSRDRAEETQYF	TGTGCCAGCTCAAGGGACAGGGCGGAGGAGACCCAGTACTTC
TRBJ2-3	.	TRBV11-3	.	CASSLDTGKGDTQYF	TGTGCCAGCAGCTTAGATACAGGGAAGGGAGATACGCAGTATTTT
TRBJ1-5	.	TRBV9	TRBD1	CASSARQGASNQPQHF	TGTGCCAGCAGCGCCCGACAGGGGGCGAGCAATCAGCCCCAGCATTTT
TRBJ2-7	.	TRBV11-2	TRBD2	CASSLESSGSYEQYF	TGTGCCAGCAGCTTAGAATCTAGCGGGAGCTACGAGCAGTACTTC
TRBJ1-5	.	TRBV30	.	CAWSGQGGQPQHF	TGTGCCTGGAGTGGTCAGGGTGGTCAGCCCCAGCATTTT
TRBJ2-5	once	TRBV5-1	TRBD1	CASSNRQGSETQYF	TGCGCCAGCAGCAACAGACAGGGTTCAGAGACCCAGTACTTC
TRBJ2-2	.	TRBV6-5	.	CASRPLANTGELFF	TGTGCCAGCAGACCACTAGCGAACACCGGGGAGCTGTTTTTT
TRBJ2-6	.	TRBV7-9	.	CASSLTGANVLTF	TGTGCCAGCAGCTTAACTGGGGCCAACGTCCTGACTTTC
TRBJ2-2	.	TRBV6-1	TRBD1	CASRQGGTGELFF	TGTGCCAGCCGACAGGGGGGCACCGGGGAGCTGTTTTTT
TRBJ1-1	.	TRBV30	.	CAWSVLSGAGEAFF	TGTGCCTGGAGTGTACTATCAGGGGCCGGTGAAGCTTTCTTT
TRBJ2-5	once	TRBV7-8	.	CASSGAGETQYF	TGTGCCAGCAGCGGGGCTGGGGAGACCCAGTACTTC
TRBJ2-7	.	TRBV6-6	.	CASTGYSYEQYF	TGTGCCAGCACTGGCTACTCCTACGAGCAGTACTTC
TRBJ2-4	.	TRBV5-1	TRBD1	CASSLDRGNIQYF	TGCGCCAGCAGCTTGGACAGGGGGAACATTCAGTACTTC
TRBJ2-2	.	TRBV7-6	.	CASSTNQGPGELFF	TGTGCCAGCAGCACCAACCAGGGGCCCGGGGAGCTGTTTTTT
TRBJ2-3	.	TRBV10-1	TRBD2	CASIPSGSLTQYF	TGCGCCAGCATACCTAGCGGGAGTCTCACGCAGTATTTT
TRBJ1-1	few	TRBV10-3	.	CAISESGQPTEAFF	TGTGCCATCAGTGAGTCTGGCCAGCCCACTGAAGCTTTCTTT
TRBJ2-7	.	TRBV14	TRBD1	CASSLRTGITYEQYF	TGTGCCAGCAGCCTCAGGACAGGAATTACCTACGAGCAGTACTTC
TRBJ2-6	.	TRBV2	.	CASSGSSSFRANVLTF	TGTGCCAGCAGTGGCTCATCTAGCTTTCGGGCCAACGTCCTGACTTTC
TRBJ2-3	.	TRBV7-9	.	CASSSFLDTPDTQYF	TGTGCCAGCAGCTCCTTCTTAGACACCCCCGATACGCAGTATTTT
TRBJ1-6	.	TRBV27	.	CASSSTKTPWALHF	TGTGCCAGCAGTTCAACGAAGACACCCTGGGCCCTCCACTTT
TRBJ2-2	.	TRBV6-5	.	CASSSLGAHTGELFF	TGTGCCAGCAGTTCCCTGGGGGCCCACACCGGGGAGCTGTTTTTT